These T cell receptor beta chains were read from a single sample in a study of shared clonotypes between healthy human individuals. Repertoires were generated with immunoSEQ multiplex PCR, while TCRdb's copy carries only in-frame clones and drops some. This sample carries roughly 1 million clones, roughly 74% of them seen once, and the ten largest clones take about 0.52%. The sequencing sample was made of memory CD4+ T cells from PBMCs. Receptors were obtained from a man younger than 35 in good health. Some clones in this sample may be carry-over from other donors' samples. CDR3s include the opening cysteine and the closing phenylalanine or tryptophan. The order of the fields is clone size, CDR3 length, D gene, J gene, V gene, CDR3 protein, CDR3 DNA. D genes are given only for firm matches. Only part of the rows carry a size: once, few, many, or a class if the clone is expanded.

-	15	-	TRBJ1-1	TRBV15	CATRPIDRRNTEAFF	TGTGCCACCAGACCGATTGACAGGCGGAACACTGAAGCTTTCTTT
few	16	TRBD1	TRBJ1-1	TRBV4-1	CASSQVLVRGQTEAFF	TGCGCCAGCAGCCAAGTGTTAGTCAGGGGGCAAACTGAAGCTTTCTTT
few	15	TRBD1	TRBJ1-1	TRBV18	CASSPRQGMNTEAFF	TGTGCCAGCTCCCCCCGACAGGGAATGAACACTGAAGCTTTCTTT
once	15	TRBD2	TRBJ2-1	TRBV18	CASSKGLASYNEQFF	TGTGCCAGCTCAAAAGGACTAGCGAGCTACAATGAGCAGTTCTTC
once	16	-	TRBJ2-5	TRBV18	CASSPIWSARQETQYF	TGTGCCAGCTCACCAATCTGGTCAGCGAGACAAGAGACCCAGTACTTC
-	15	-	TRBJ1-3	TRBV6-1	CASSERGAKGNTIYF	TGTGCCAGCAGTGAACGGGGGGCAAAAGGAAACACCATATATTTT
-	15	TRBD1	TRBJ1-2	TRBV28	CASRFPGDRAYGYTF	TGTGCCAGCAGATTCCCCGGGGACAGAGCCTATGGCTACACCTTC
-	12	-	TRBJ1-2	TRBV11-2	CASSWDTAGLTF	TGTGCCAGCAGCTGGGACACGGCAGGCCTAACCTTC
few	13	-	TRBJ1-4	TRBV29-1	CSGRGEEEEKLFF	TGCAGCGGTAGAGGGGAAGAAGAAGAAAAACTGTTTTTT
few	15	-	TRBJ1-2	TRBV11-2	CASSLGRFRDYGYTF	TGTGCCAGCAGCTTAGGACGCTTCAGAGACTATGGCTACACCTTC
-	13	-	TRBJ2-3	TRBV7-7	CASSLGLGDTQYF	TGTGCCAGCAGCTTAGGCCTGGGGGATACGCAGTATTTT
few	14	TRBD1	TRBJ1-5	TRBV5-1	CASSTGGINQPQHF	TGCGCCAGCAGCACAGGGGGGATAAATCAGCCCCAGCATTTT
-	15	-	TRBJ2-3	TRBV5-1	CASSLGLAGTDTQYF	TGCGCCAGCAGCTTGGGTTTAGCTGGCACAGATACGCAGTATTTT
-	15	-	TRBJ2-7	TRBV7-2	CASRIAWDGAYEQYF	TGTGCCAGCAGAATAGCGTGGGACGGAGCCTACGAGCAGTACTTC
-	15	-	TRBJ2-1	TRBV5-1	CASSSGGGFYNEQFF	TGCGCCAGCAGCTCGGGAGGGGGCTTCTACAATGAGCAGTTCTTC
-	13	-	TRBJ2-7	TRBV5-1	CASSLVGSYEQYF	TGCGCCAGCAGCTTGGTGGGCTCCTACGAGCAGTACTTC
-	16	TRBD2	TRBJ2-2	TRBV7-2	CASSKTSGRNTGELFF	TGTGCCAGCAGCAAAACTAGCGGGCGGAACACCGGGGAGCTGTTTTTT
once	15	-	TRBJ1-4	TRBV19	CASTRGAYLNEKLFF	TGTGCCAGTACCAGGGGAGCATATCTTAATGAAAAACTGTTTTTT
-	17	TRBD2	TRBJ2-7	TRBV7-9	CASSSVSGLQYPYEQYF	TGTGCCAGCAGCTCGGTCTCGGGACTACAGTACCCCTACGAGCAGTACTTC
-	14	-	TRBJ1-2	TRBV6-5	CASRDLGGGYGYTF	TGTGCCAGCAGAGACCTAGGGGGAGGCTATGGCTACACCTTC
-	16	TRBD2	TRBJ2-1	TRBV7-8	CASSFRGGLGGDEQFF	TGTGCCAGCAGCTTCCGGGGAGGGCTAGGAGGCGATGAGCAGTTCTTC
once	12	-	TRBJ1-1	TRBV28	CASSLAGIGAFF	TGTGCCAGCAGTTTAGCAGGGATAGGAGCTTTCTTT
-	14	-	TRBJ2-2	TRBV10-3	CAISSLGEAGELFF	TGTGCCATCAGTAGTCTAGGGGAGGCCGGGGAGCTGTTTTTT